A single sample gave rise to the 24 T cell receptor beta chains below, sequenced in a study. TCRdb reprocessed the RT-PCR reads with MiXCR, giving one entry per CDR3 protein. The sample lists almost 700,000 distinct CDR3 sequences, 12% to 15% occurring once. Input material: memory CD4+ T cells from blood. The receptors originated from a female donor in good health, serving as a healthy control.

The gene calls are TRBV12-3 or TRBV12-4 and TRBJ2-3, with TRBD2 matching 8 bases. V lost 11 bases, J lost 3 bases, and 10 bases stayed unmatched. The CDR3 loop spans 14 amino acids. Written as DNA, the CDR3 is TGTGCCCTAGGGTCGGGAGGGCCGACAGATACGCAGTATTTT. Translating gives CALGSGGPTDTQYF.

This clonotype was counted only a few times. The chain couples TRBV12-3 or TRBV12-4 to TRBJ2-7; 10 nucleotides match TRBD2. Trimming cost V 5 bases and J 5 bases; bases outside gene matches: 6. The CDR3 runs 14 residues. The CDR3 DNA is TGTGCCAGCAGTGTTAGCGGGAGGTTGGACGAGCAGTACTTC. Translated: CASSVSGRLDEQYF.

V gene TRBV4-3 combines with J gene TRBJ2-5; 8 nucleotides align to TRBD2. This CDR3 region has 16 residues. J lost 9 bases, V lost 1 base, and 13 bases had no gene match. The V gene's germline CDR1 is LGHNA and CDR2 YSLEER. The chain's CDR3 is CASSQALSGGPSAQYF. Here the CDR3 DNA reads TGCGCCAGCAGCCAAGCCCTCTCGGGAGGGCCGTCGGCCCAGTACTTC.

This clonotype was counted ten times or more. J is TRBJ2-1 and V is TRBV12-3 or TRBV12-4; 10 bases map to TRBD1. J gave up 3 bases and V 5 bases, and 10 bases lay outside the gene matches. This CDR3 spans 17 amino acids. The CDR3 region is CASSPSMGQGFYNEQFF. The CDR3 DNA follows: TGTGCCAGCAGTCCGAGTATGGGACAGGGGTTCTACAATGAGCAGTTCTTC.

This clonotype has a handful of counts. The V and J genes are TRBV20-1 and TRBJ2-2; D may be TRBD1 (5 bases). Germline CDR1 reads DFQATT; CDR2 reads SNEGSKA (reference sequence). The V gene lost 3 bases and the J gene lost 7 bases, with 12 bases spanning the gap. The CDR3 is made up of 13 amino acids. The CDR3 here is CSARQGASGELFF. The CDR3 nucleotides read TGCAGTGCTAGGCAGGGCGCGAGCGGGGAGCTGTTTTTT.

A remark on this clonotype: A much more abundant neighbour one base away suggests this may be a read error. V usage is TRBV27 and J usage is TRBJ2-2; D is uncertain. The CDR3 is made up of 14 amino acids. V lost 4 bases, J lost 2 bases, and 8 bases lay in between. CDR1 MNHEY and CDR2 SMNVEV come from the germline V gene (reference sequence). CDR3 bases: TGTGCCAGCAGTTACTACTTCAACACCGGGGAGCTGTTTTTT. This encodes CASSYYFNTGELFF.

The genes are TRBV28 and TRBJ2-7; possibly TRBD2 for D (6 bases). CDR3 size: 14 residues. V lost 1 base and J lost 2, with 9 bases in between. CDR1 MDHEN and CDR2 SYDVKM come from the germline V gene. CDR3 nucleotides: TGTGCCAGCAGTTTATCGCGGGACGCCTACGAGCAGTACTTC. Its protein product is CASSLSRDAYEQYF.

This chain connects TRBV28 to TRBJ1-2; no clear D gene. The germline gives CDR1 MDHEN, CDR2 SYDVKM. This CDR3 is 14 amino acids long. The V end was cut by 10 bases, the J end by 5 bases, with 20 bases between. CDR3 loop: CATMRESGMYGYTF. CDR3 coding DNA: TGTGCCACCATGAGAGAATCCGGAATGTATGGCTACACCTTC.

This clonotype has only a few counts. This sequence joins TRBV6-1 and TRBJ1-6; no clear D gene. Germline CDR1 MNHNS, CDR2 SASEGT. V lost 0 bases to trimming and J lost 10 bases, with 7 bases between them. CDR3 size: 13 residues. CDR3 loop: CASSEAVTSPLHF. DNA for the CDR3: TGTGCCAGCAGTGAAGCAGTAACCTCACCCCTCCACTTT.

The chain employs TRBV28 and TRBJ2-5, with 7 bases lining up with TRBD2. The CDR3 has 14 amino acids. V lost 7 bases and J lost 4; bases outside the gene matches: 9. CDR1 is MDHEN and CDR2 is SYDVKM in the germline V gene. CDR3 DNA sequence: TGTGCCAGCAACGCGGCGGGAGCAATAGAGACCCAGTACTTC. Translated, it gives CASNAAGAIETQYF.

This clonotype was recorded a few times. The J gene is TRBJ2-1, the V gene TRBV5-1, with TRBD1 identical over 7 bases. The V segment lost 4 bases and the J segment 2 bases; nucleotides outside the gene matches: 3. Germline loops: CDR1 SGHRS, CDR2 YFSETQ. There are 14 residues in the CDR3. The CDR3 loop is CASSADRAYNEQFF. As DNA, the CDR3 is TGCGCCAGCAGCGCAGACAGGGCCTACAATGAGCAGTTCTTC.

This rearrangement joins TRBV20-1 to TRBJ1-3; the match to TRBD1 covers 8 bases. The CDR3 spans 13 residues. The V gene end was trimmed by 6 bases and the J gene end by 3 bases; junction bases not matched to a gene: 4. In germline, CDR1 is DFQATT, CDR2 SNEGSKA (reference sequence). In nucleotides, the CDR3 is TGCAGTGCCCAGGGACAGGATGGAAACACCATATATTTT. Protein sequence: CSAQGQDGNTIYF.

This clonotype occurred many times. The chain has TRBV29-1 and TRBJ1-5; D is uncertain. CDR1 is SQVTM and CDR2 is ANQGSEA in the germline V gene. The CDR3 contains 14 residues. Trimming stripped 4 bases from V and 1 base from J, with 11 bases between. CDR3: CSVAQAESNQPQHF. The DNA for the CDR3 is TGCAGCGTTGCCCAGGCAGAAAGCAATCAGCCCCAGCATTTT. Full variable domain (missing parts from reference TRBV29-1 and TRBJ1-5): SAVISQKPSRDICQRGTSLTIQCQVDSQVTMMFWYRQQPGQSLTLIATANQGSEATYESGFVIDKFPISRPNLTFSTLTVSNMSPEDSSIYLCSVAQAESNQPQHFGDGTRLSIL.

This clonotype was counted ten times or more. V gene TRBV12-3 or TRBV12-4 combines with J gene TRBJ1-2; TRBD1 might be the D (5 bases). The CDR3 loop spans 15 amino acids. Trimming cost V 3 bases and J 3 bases, with 14 bases left between them. CDR3 region: CASSLAGGSHYGYTF. As DNA, the CDR3 is TGTGCCAGCAGTTTGGCCGGGGGTAGTCACTATGGCTACACCTTC.

This rearrangement joins TRBV3-1 to TRBJ1-4; D not certain. The CDR3 length is 14 residues. CDR1 is LGHDT and CDR2 is YNNKEL in the germline V gene (reference sequence). V lost 3 bases and J 7 bases, leaving 12 bases between the germline ends. CDR3 bases: TGTGCCAGCAGCCAGGGTGGGTCCGCTGAAAAACTGTTTTTT. Encoded protein: CASSQGGSAEKLFF.

The chain recombines TRBV7-2 with TRBJ1-1, with a tentative D call TRBD1 (6 bases). The germline V gene encodes CDR1 SGHTA and CDR2 FQGNSA. The V gene lost 5 bases and the J gene lost 2 bases, with 15 bases spanning the gap. CDR3 length equals 15 residues. The CDR3 spells CASSLRQVSNTEAFF. CDR3 in DNA: TGTGCCAGCAGCCTACGACAGGTTTCCAACACTGAAGCTTTCTTT. Full variable domain (rest looked up from reference TRBV7-2 and TRBJ1-1): GAGVSQSPSNKVTEKGKDVELRCDPISGHTALYWYRQSLGQGLEFLIYFQGNSAPDKSGLPSDRFSAERTGGSVSTLTIQRTQQEDSAVYLCASSLRQVSNTEAFFGQGTRLTVV.

A few counts support this clonotype. The rearrangement uses TRBV20-1 and TRBJ2-3; possibly TRBD2 for D (6 bases). The CDR3 length is 16 residues. Germline values: CDR1 DFQATT, CDR2 SNEGSKA (reference sequence). V was pared by 4 bases and J by 3 bases, with 20 bases between. CDR3 DNA sequence: TGCAGTGCTATAAGTCCGGAACTAGCAGGAACAGATACGCAGTATTTT. This gives the protein CSAISPELAGTDTQYF.

This clonotype occurred a few times. The gene calls are TRBV2 and TRBJ2-3; the D gene could be TRBD1 or TRBD2 (6 bases each). Per the germline V gene, CDR1 is SNHLY and CDR2 is FYNNEI. Trimming took off 6 bases at V and 1 base at J, with 23 bases between the two ends. The CDR3 contains 18 residues. The CDR3 spells CASSFLGGPDRRTDTQYF. CDR3 DNA sequence: TGTGCCAGCAGCTTTCTCGGGGGCCCGGACCGACGCACAGATACGCAGTATTTT.

This clonotype was detected only a few times. The V call is TRBV27, the J call TRBJ1-3; 12 positions agree with TRBD1. CDR1 MNHEY and CDR2 SMNVEV come from the germline V gene (reference sequence). This CDR3 contains 16 residues. The J segment lost 4 bases and the V segment lost 6 bases, leaving 7 bases of the junction unmatched. CDR3 nucleotide sequence: TGTGCCAGCAGACCGGGACAGGGGGCGAGAGGAAACACCATATATTTT. Its translation: CASRPGQGARGNTIYF.

This clonotype was detected a few times. This rearrangement joins TRBV12-3 or TRBV12-4 to TRBJ2-2; the match to TRBD1 covers 8 bases. The length of the CDR3 is 15 residues. With 4 bases clipped from V and 1 base from J, the junction kept 2 bases outside the gene matches. CDR3 amino acids: CASSWTGRNTGELFF. As DNA, the CDR3 is TGTGCCAGCAGTTGGACAGGGCGGAACACCGGGGAGCTGTTTTTT.

This clonotype was detected only a few times. The chain is built from TRBV29-1 and TRBJ1-2; D gene unclear. The V gene's germline CDR1 is SQVTM and CDR2 ANQGSEA. The length of the CDR3 is 13 residues. In nucleotides, the CDR3 is TGCGCGCTCTCGGAGGGTGGTAACTATGGCTACACCTTC. It specifies CALSEGGNYGYTF.

The rearrangement uses TRBV27 and TRBJ2-7; 7 bases fit TRBD1. The germline gives CDR1 MNHEY, CDR2 SMNVEV (reference sequence). The CDR3 length is 15 residues. Losses at the gene ends were 2 bases for V and 1 base for J; bases not matched to a gene: 5. CDR3 nucleotides: TGTGCCAGCAGTTTACTGGGACAGCTTTCCTACGAGCAGTACTTC. Translated: CASSLLGQLSYEQYF.

This clonotype was observed a few times. The chain carries TRBV28 and TRBJ1-2; D is perhaps TRBD1 (6 bases). Germline V gene data show CDR1 as MDHEN and CDR2 as SYDVKM. Trimming took off 5 bases at V and 8 bases at J, with 15 bases between the two ends. This CDR3 has 13 amino acids. The CDR3 sequence: CASSPAGEGGYTF. CDR3 in DNA: TGTGCCAGCAGTCCGGCAGGGGAGGGAGGCTACACCTTC.

This clonotype occurred a few times. The V call is TRBV6-6, the J call TRBJ2-7, with 7 bases fitting TRBD2. After removal of 2 bases from V and 1 base from J, the junction contained 8 bases not matched to a gene. The CDR3 totals 16 residues. Per the germline V gene, CDR1 is MNHNY and CDR2 is SVGAGI (reference sequence). This CDR3 is CASSYGGRAGSYEQYF. CDR3 nucleotide sequence: TGTGCCAGCAGTTACGGAGGGAGGGCCGGTTCCTACGAGCAGTACTTC.